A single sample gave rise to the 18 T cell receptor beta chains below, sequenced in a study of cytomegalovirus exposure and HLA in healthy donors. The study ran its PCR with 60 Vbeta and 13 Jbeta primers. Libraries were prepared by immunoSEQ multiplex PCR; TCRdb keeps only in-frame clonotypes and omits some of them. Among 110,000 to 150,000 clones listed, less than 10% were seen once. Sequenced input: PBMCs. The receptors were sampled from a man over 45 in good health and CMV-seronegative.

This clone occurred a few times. The CDR3 nucleotides read TGTGCCAGCAGGAGTGACGGGAACGAGCAGTACTTC. Translated: CASRSDGNEQYF. V gene TRBV6-1 combines with J gene TRBJ2-7; D is possibly TRBD2 (5 bases). V lost 6 bases to trimming and J lost 5 bases, with 11 bases between them. The CDR3 extends over 12 amino acids. Germline V gives CDR1 MNHNS, CDR2 SASEGT.

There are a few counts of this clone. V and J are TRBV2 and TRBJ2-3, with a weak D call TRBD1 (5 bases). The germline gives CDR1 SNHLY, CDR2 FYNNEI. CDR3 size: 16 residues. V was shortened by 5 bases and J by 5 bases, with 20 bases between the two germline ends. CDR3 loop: CASSQGVARVRDTQYF. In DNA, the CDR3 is TGTGCCAGCAGTCAGGGCGTAGCACGAGTACGAGATACGCAGTATTTT.

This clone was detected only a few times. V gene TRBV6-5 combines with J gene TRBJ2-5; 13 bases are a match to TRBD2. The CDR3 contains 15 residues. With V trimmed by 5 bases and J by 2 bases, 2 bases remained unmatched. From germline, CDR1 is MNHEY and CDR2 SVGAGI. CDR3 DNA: TGTGCCAGCAGTAGACTAGCGGGGGGACAAGAGACCCAGTACTTC. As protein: CASSRLAGGQETQYF.

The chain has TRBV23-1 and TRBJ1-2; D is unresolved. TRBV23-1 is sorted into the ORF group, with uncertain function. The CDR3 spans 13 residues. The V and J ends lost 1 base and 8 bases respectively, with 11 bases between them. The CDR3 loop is CASSQLEGIGYTF. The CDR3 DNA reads TGCGCCAGCAGTCAATTGGAGGGAATAGGCTACACCTTC.

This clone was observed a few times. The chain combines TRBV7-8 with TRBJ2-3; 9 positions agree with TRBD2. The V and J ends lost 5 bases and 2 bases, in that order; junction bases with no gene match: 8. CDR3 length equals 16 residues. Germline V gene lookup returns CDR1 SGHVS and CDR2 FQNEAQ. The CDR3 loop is CASSKPGLAVTDTQYF. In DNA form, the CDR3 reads TGTGCCAGCAGCAAACCGGGACTAGCAGTCACAGATACGCAGTATTTT.

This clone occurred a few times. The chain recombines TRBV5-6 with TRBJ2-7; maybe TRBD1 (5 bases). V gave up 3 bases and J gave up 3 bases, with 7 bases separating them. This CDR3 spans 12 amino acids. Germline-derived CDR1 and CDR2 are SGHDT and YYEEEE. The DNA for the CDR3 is TGTGCCAGCAGCTCAGGGTTCTACGAGCAGTACTTC. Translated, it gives CASSSGFYEQYF.

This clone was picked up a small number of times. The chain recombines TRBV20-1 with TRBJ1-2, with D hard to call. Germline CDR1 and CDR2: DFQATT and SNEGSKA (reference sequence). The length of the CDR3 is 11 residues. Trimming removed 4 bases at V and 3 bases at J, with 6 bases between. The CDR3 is CSANSYYGYTF. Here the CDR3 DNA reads TGCAGTGCTAATTCTTACTATGGCTACACCTTC.

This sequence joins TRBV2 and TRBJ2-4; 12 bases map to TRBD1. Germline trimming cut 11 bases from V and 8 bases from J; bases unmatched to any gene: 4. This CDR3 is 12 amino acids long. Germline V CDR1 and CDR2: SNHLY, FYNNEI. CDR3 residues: CAGGQGADIQYF. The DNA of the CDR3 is TGTGCCGGGGGACAGGGGGCAGACATTCAGTACTTC.

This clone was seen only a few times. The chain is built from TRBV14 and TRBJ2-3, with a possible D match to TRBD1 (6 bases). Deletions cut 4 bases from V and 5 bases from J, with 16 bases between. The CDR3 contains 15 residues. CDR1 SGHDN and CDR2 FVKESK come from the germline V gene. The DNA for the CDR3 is TGTGCCAGCAGCCCCCAAGGTCAGGGGATAGATACGCAGTATTTT. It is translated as CASSPQGQGIDTQYF.

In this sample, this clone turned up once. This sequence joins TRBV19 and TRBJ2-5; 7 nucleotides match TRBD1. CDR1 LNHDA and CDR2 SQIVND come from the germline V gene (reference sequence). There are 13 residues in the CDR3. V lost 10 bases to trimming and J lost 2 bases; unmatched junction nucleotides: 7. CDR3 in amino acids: CATRDSYQETQYF. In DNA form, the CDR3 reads TGTGCCACCCGGGACAGCTATCAAGAGACCCAGTACTTC.

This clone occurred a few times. CDR3 nucleotides: TGTGCCAGCAGTTTAGGACTATTCAACACCGGGGAGCTGTTTTTT. Amino acid sequence: CASSLGLFNTGELFF. V and J are TRBV28 and TRBJ2-2; D might be TRBD2 (6 bases). The ends were cut back, 2 bases at V and 2 bases at J, with 9 bases in the middle. Germline V lookup: CDR1 MDHEN, CDR2 SYDVKM. The length of the CDR3 is 15 residues.

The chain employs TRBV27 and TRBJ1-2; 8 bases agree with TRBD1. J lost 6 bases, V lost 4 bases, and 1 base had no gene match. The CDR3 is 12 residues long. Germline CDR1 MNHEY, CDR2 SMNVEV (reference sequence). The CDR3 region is CASSYRGDGYTF. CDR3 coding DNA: TGTGCCAGCAGTTACAGGGGGGATGGCTACACCTTC.

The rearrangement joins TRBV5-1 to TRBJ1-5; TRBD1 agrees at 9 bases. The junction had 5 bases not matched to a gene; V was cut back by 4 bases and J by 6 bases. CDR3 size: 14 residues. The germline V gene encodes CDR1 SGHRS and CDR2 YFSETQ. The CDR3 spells CASSQGQGSQPQHF. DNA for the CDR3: TGCGCCAGCAGCCAAGGACAGGGGAGTCAGCCCCAGCATTTT.

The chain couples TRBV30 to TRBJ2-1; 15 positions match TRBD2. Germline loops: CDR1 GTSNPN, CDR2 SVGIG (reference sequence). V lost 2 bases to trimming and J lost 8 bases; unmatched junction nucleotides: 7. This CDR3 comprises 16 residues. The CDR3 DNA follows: TGTGCCTGGAGTATAGGACTAGCGGGAGGGGGCGATGAGCAGTTCTTC. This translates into CAWSIGLAGGGDEQFF.

In nucleotides, the CDR3 is TGTGCCAGCAGAGCGGGGTTAGAGACCCAGTACTTC. It translates to CASRAGLETQYF. V is TRBV25-1 and J is TRBJ2-5; 7 bases are a match to TRBD2. Germline trimming cut 6 bases from V and 4 bases from J; bases unmatched to any gene: 2. Germline-derived CDR1 and CDR2 are MGHDK and SYGVNS. The CDR3 extends over 12 amino acids.

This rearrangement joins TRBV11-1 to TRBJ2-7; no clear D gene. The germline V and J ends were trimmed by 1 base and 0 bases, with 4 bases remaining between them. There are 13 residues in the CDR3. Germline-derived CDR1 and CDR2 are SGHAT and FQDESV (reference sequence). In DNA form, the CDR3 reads TGTGCCAGCAGCTTAGACAGCTCCTACGAGCAGTACTTC. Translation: CASSLDSSYEQYF.

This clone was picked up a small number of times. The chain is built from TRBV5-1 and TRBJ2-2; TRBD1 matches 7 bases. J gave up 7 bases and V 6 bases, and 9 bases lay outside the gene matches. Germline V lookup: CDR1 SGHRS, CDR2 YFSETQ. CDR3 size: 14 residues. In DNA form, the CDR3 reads TGCGCCAGCACCTCTGGGGGACAGTACGGGGAGCTGTTTTTT. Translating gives CASTSGGQYGELFF. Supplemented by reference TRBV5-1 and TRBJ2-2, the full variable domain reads KAGVTQTPRYLIKTRGQQVTLSCSPISGHRSVSWYQQTPGQGLQFLFEYFSETQRNKGNFPGRFSGRQFSNSRSEMNVSTLELGDSALYLCASTSGGQYGELFFGEGSRLTVL.

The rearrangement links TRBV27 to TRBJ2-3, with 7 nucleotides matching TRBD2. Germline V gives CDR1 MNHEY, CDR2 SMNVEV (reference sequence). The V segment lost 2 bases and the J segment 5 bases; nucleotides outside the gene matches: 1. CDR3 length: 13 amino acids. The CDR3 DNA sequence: TGTGCCAGCAGTTTACAGCGGGGAGATACGCAGTATTTT. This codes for CASSLQRGDTQYF.